One T cell receptor beta chain is described in this entry. This sample is part of a study of T cell changes during pregnancy in multiple sclerosis. The repertoire was sequenced with immunoSEQ multiplex PCR; TCRdb's copy has only in-frame clones and lacks some. The sample includes under 65,000 clones, approximately 93% of them seen just once. The CDR3 has 15 amino acids. Trimming stripped 1 base from V and 0 bases from J, with 4 bases between. From germline, CDR1 is LNHDA and CDR2 SQIVND (reference sequence). The sequencing used CD8+ T cells from peripheral blood mononuclear cells, collected in the third trimester of pregnancy. The chain employs TRBV19 and TRBJ2-6; no clear D gene. The receptor was derived from a female donor with multiple sclerosis, enrolled in a pregnancy study. The DNA of the CDR3 is TGTGCCAGTAGTATAGCTGTCTCTGGGGCCAACGTCCTGACTTTC. Translating gives CASSIAVSGANVLTF. Full variable domain (outside the CDR3, taken from reference TRBV19 and TRBJ2-6): DGGITQSPKYLFRKEGQNVTLSCEQNLNHDAMYWYRQDPGQGLRLIYYSQIVNDFQKGDIAEGYSVSREKKESFPLTVTSAQKNPTAFYLCASSIAVSGANVLTFGAGSRLTVL.